The following is a T cell receptor (beta chain) sequence with its context. Its target is not known. The sample belongs to a study of CXCR3-negative and CXCR3-positive naive CD8 T cells. Study results and caveats: When CXCR3-positive naive cells were set against CXCR3-negative naive cells, the former had more hydrophobic TRB CDR3s.

In preparing the TRB cDNA libraries, 5' RACE with UMI labels was used. From its re-call of the 5' RACE reads, TCRdb lists each CDR3 protein once, without DNA. The repertoire table contains under 85,000 distinct CDR3 sequences. The sequence came from a human donor in good health. Some clones in this sample may be carry-over from other donors' samples. The sequencing sample was made of naive CXCR3+ CD8+ T cells from blood. Subset described: CD45RO-CCR7+CD27+CD95- naive CD8+ T cells expressing CXCR3 (TNR3+).

The CDR3 sequence: CASSETGGIEAFF. V is TRBV25-1 and J is TRBJ1-1; the D call of TRBD1 rests on TCRdb alone, since no DNA is present to check it. Germline CDR1 MGHDK, CDR2 SYGVNS. This CDR3 is built from 13 residues.